These T cell receptor beta chains were read from a single sample in a study of a mutant IDH1 vaccine in newly diagnosed glioma. Sequencing used immunoSEQ multiplex PCR; TCRdb keeps in-frame clones, though not all of them. The sample holds about 32,000 clones, 70% to 85% seen once. For these receptors, no antigen is known. The specimen was PBMCs, collected from a glioma patient whose treatment included an IDH1 peptide vaccine. The origin of the receptors is a man younger than 40 with glioma. Both conserved end residues are part of each CDR3. D genes are given only for firm matches. Size is stated for part of the rows, as once, few or many counts, or as a class when the clone is expanded.

clone size: NA
V gene: TRBV6-5
J gene: TRBJ2-7
CDR3 length: 15
D gene: TRBD2
CDR3 protein: CASSYGAGGSYEQYF
CDR3 DNA: TGTGCCAGCAGTTACGGAGCGGGAGGATCTTACGAGCAGTACTTC

clone size: NA
V gene: TRBV5-5
J gene: TRBJ1-2
CDR3 length: 15
D gene: TRBD1
CDR3 protein: CASSLGIQGAYGYTF
CDR3 DNA: TGTGCCAGCAGCTTGGGGATCCAGGGGGCCTATGGCTACACCTTC

clone size: once
V gene: TRBV14
J gene: TRBJ2-7
CDR3 length: 17
D gene: TRBD2
CDR3 protein: CASSQDLAGVGGYEQYF
CDR3 DNA: TGTGCCAGCAGCCAAGACCTAGCGGGAGTCGGTGGGTACGAGCAGTACTTC

clone size: NA
V gene: TRBV6-1
J gene: TRBJ2-3
CDR3 length: 14
D gene: NA
CDR3 protein: CASSERVGTDTQYF
CDR3 DNA: TGTGCCAGCAGTGAGAGGGTGGGGACAGATACGCAGTATTTT

clone size: NA
V gene: TRBV7-9
J gene: TRBJ2-3
CDR3 length: 15
D gene: NA
CDR3 protein: CASSPQGTSTDTQYF
CDR3 DNA: TGTGCCAGCAGCCCGCAGGGAACTAGCACAGATACGCAGTATTTT

clone size: NA
V gene: TRBV27
J gene: TRBJ1-2
CDR3 length: 13
D gene: NA
CDR3 protein: CASSLSVNGGYTF
CDR3 DNA: TGTGCCAGCAGTTTATCGGTAAACGGGGGCTACACCTTC

clone size: NA
V gene: TRBV30
J gene: TRBJ2-7
CDR3 length: 14
D gene: NA
CDR3 protein: CAWSWSSLGNEQYF
CDR3 DNA: TGTGCCTGGAGTTGGAGTTCTTTGGGGAACGAGCAGTACTTC

clone size: NA
V gene: TRBV5-5
J gene: TRBJ2-1
CDR3 length: 12
D gene: NA
CDR3 protein: CASSFGGYEQFF
CDR3 DNA: TGTGCCAGCAGCTTTGGAGGTTATGAGCAGTTCTTC

clone size: NA
V gene: TRBV30
J gene: TRBJ1-2
CDR3 length: 13
D gene: TRBD1
CDR3 protein: CAWGTGTSYGYTF
CDR3 DNA: TGTGCCTGGGGGACAGGGACCAGCTATGGCTACACCTTC

clone size: NA
V gene: TRBV6-5
J gene: TRBJ2-1
CDR3 length: 15
D gene: TRBD2
CDR3 protein: CASSRYSGRAKGQFF
CDR3 DNA: TGTGCCAGCAGCCGATATAGCGGGAGGGCCAAAGGGCAGTTCTTC

clone size: NA
V gene: TRBV5-1
J gene: TRBJ1-2
CDR3 length: 14
D gene: NA
CDR3 protein: CASSNEGGYQGYTF
CDR3 DNA: TGCGCCAGCAGCAACGAGGGGGGCTATCAAGGCTACACCTTC

clone size: NA
V gene: TRBV9
J gene: TRBJ1-1
CDR3 length: 14
D gene: NA
CDR3 protein: CASSVGASNTEAFF
CDR3 DNA: TGTGCCAGCAGCGTAGGGGCTTCGAACACTGAAGCTTTCTTT

clone size: NA
V gene: TRBV19
J gene: TRBJ2-1
CDR3 length: 15
D gene: NA
CDR3 protein: CASSIRGRVENEQFF
CDR3 DNA: TGTGCCAGTAGTATACGGGGGAGAGTTGAAAATGAGCAGTTCTTC

clone size: NA
V gene: TRBV5-1
J gene: TRBJ2-1
CDR3 length: 15
D gene: TRBD2
CDR3 protein: CASSFSGSGYNEQFF
CDR3 DNA: TGCGCCAGCAGCTTTAGCGGGAGCGGGTACAATGAGCAGTTCTTC

clone size: NA
V gene: TRBV11-2
J gene: TRBJ1-2
CDR3 length: 15
D gene: NA
CDR3 protein: CASTLRQTEADGYTF
CDR3 DNA: TGTGCCAGCACCCTACGACAGACGGAAGCGGATGGCTACACCTTC

clone size: NA
V gene: TRBV6-5
J gene: TRBJ2-7
CDR3 length: 14
D gene: NA
CDR3 protein: CASSYAGQKYEQYF
CDR3 DNA: TGTGCCAGCAGTTACGCGGGACAAAAATACGAGCAGTACTTC

clone size: NA
V gene: TRBV4-1
J gene: TRBJ2-7
CDR3 length: 16
D gene: NA
CDR3 protein: CASSQVPWESMNEQYF
CDR3 DNA: TGCGCCAGCAGCCAAGTCCCATGGGAGAGTATGAACGAGCAGTACTTC

clone size: NA
V gene: TRBV5-1
J gene: TRBJ1-2
CDR3 length: 15
D gene: TRBD1
CDR3 protein: CASSFDRDRLEGYTF
CDR3 DNA: TGCGCCAGCAGCTTTGACAGGGACCGGCTGGAAGGCTACACCTTC

clone size: NA
V gene: TRBV21-1
J gene: TRBJ1-2
CDR3 length: 13
D gene: NA
CDR3 protein: CASSEDRADGYTF
CDR3 DNA: TGTGCCAGCAGCGAGGACAGGGCGGATGGCTACACCTTC

clone size: NA
V gene: TRBV19
J gene: TRBJ2-6
CDR3 length: 16
D gene: TRBD1
CDR3 protein: CASSGWTGTGANVLTF
CDR3 DNA: TGTGCCAGTAGTGGCTGGACAGGGACTGGGGCCAACGTCCTGACTTTC

clone size: NA
V gene: TRBV2
J gene: TRBJ1-2
CDR3 length: 13
D gene: NA
CDR3 protein: CASSVEKGKGYTF
CDR3 DNA: TGTGCCAGCAGTGTGGAAAAGGGGAAAGGCTACACCTTC

clone size: NA
V gene: TRBV2
J gene: TRBJ2-5
CDR3 length: 13
D gene: TRBD2
CDR3 protein: CASNTRGRETQYF
CDR3 DNA: TGTGCCAGCAACACGCGGGGGAGGGAGACCCAGTACTTC

clone size: NA
V gene: TRBV7-9
J gene: TRBJ2-7
CDR3 length: 15
D gene: TRBD2
CDR3 protein: CASSPPSGSLYEQYF
CDR3 DNA: TGTGCCAGCAGCCCCCCAAGCGGGAGCCTCTACGAGCAGTACTTC

clone size: few
V gene: TRBV4-1
J gene: TRBJ1-1
CDR3 length: 14
D gene: TRBD1
CDR3 protein: CASSQGQENTEAFF
CDR3 DNA: TGCGCCAGCAGCCAGGGACAGGAGAACACTGAAGCTTTCTTT

clone size: NA
V gene: TRBV12-5
J gene: TRBJ2-3
CDR3 length: 16
D gene: NA
CDR3 protein: CASGLDRGPGTDTQYF
CDR3 DNA: TGTGCTAGTGGTTTGGATCGAGGGCCGGGCACAGATACGCAGTATTTT

clone size: few
V gene: TRBV5-8
J gene: TRBJ1-5
CDR3 length: 16
D gene: NA
CDR3 protein: CASSLHFGISNQPQHF
CDR3 DNA: TGTGCCAGCAGCTTGCATTTTGGGATTAGCAATCAGCCCCAGCATTTT

clone size: NA
V gene: TRBV4-1
J gene: TRBJ2-1
CDR3 length: 18
D gene: NA
CDR3 protein: CASSQEGIGQHSYNEQFF
CDR3 DNA: TGCGCCAGCAGCCAAGAAGGGATCGGTCAACACTCCTACAATGAGCAGTTCTTC

clone size: NA
V gene: TRBV29-1
J gene: TRBJ2-1
CDR3 length: 16
D gene: TRBD2
CDR3 protein: CSVEDLAGDAYNEQFF
CDR3 DNA: TGCAGCGTTGAAGATCTCGCGGGAGATGCCTACAATGAGCAGTTCTTC

clone size: few
V gene: TRBV4-1
J gene: TRBJ1-1
CDR3 length: 15
D gene: TRBD1
CDR3 protein: CASSHRQGLNTEAFF
CDR3 DNA: TGCGCCAGCAGCCACAGACAGGGGTTGAACACTGAAGCTTTCTTT

clone size: NA
V gene: TRBV15
J gene: TRBJ2-1
CDR3 length: 13
D gene: NA
CDR3 protein: CATSRRLGAEQFF
CDR3 DNA: TGTGCCACCAGCCGCCGACTAGGGGCTGAGCAGTTCTTC

clone size: NA
V gene: TRBV7-2
J gene: TRBJ1-2
CDR3 length: 16
D gene: NA
CDR3 protein: CATPWMKGQGWGGYTF
CDR3 DNA: TGTGCCACCCCGTGGATGAAGGGGCAGGGTTGGGGTGGCTACACCTTC

clone size: NA
V gene: TRBV6-6
J gene: TRBJ2-3
CDR3 length: 16
D gene: NA
CDR3 protein: CASSYNGVAHTDTQYF
CDR3 DNA: TGTGCCAGCAGTTACAACGGAGTTGCGCACACAGATACGCAGTATTTT

clone size: NA
V gene: TRBV5-4
J gene: TRBJ2-3
CDR3 length: 17
D gene: TRBD1
CDR3 protein: CASSFPRQGVMTDTQYF
CDR3 DNA: TGTGCCAGCAGCTTTCCGCGACAGGGAGTTATGACAGATACGCAGTATTTT

clone size: NA
V gene: TRBV27
J gene: TRBJ1-1
CDR3 length: 14
D gene: NA
CDR3 protein: CASSWEGGNTEAFF
CDR3 DNA: TGTGCCAGCAGTTGGGAGGGAGGGAACACTGAAGCTTTCTTT

clone size: NA
V gene: TRBV4-1
J gene: TRBJ2-3
CDR3 length: 16
D gene: NA
CDR3 protein: CASSQDNVALTDTQYF
CDR3 DNA: TGCGCCAGCAGCCAAGATAACGTGGCCCTCACAGATACGCAGTATTTT

clone size: NA
V gene: TRBV11-2
J gene: TRBJ2-2
CDR3 length: 18
D gene: TRBD2
CDR3 protein: CASSPRRGAGGPGGELFF
CDR3 DNA: TGTGCCAGCAGCCCAAGGAGAGGCGCGGGAGGGCCGGGCGGGGAGCTGTTTTTT

clone size: NA
V gene: TRBV29-1
J gene: TRBJ1-2
CDR3 length: 15
D gene: NA
CDR3 protein: CSVLSRRVINYGYTF
CDR3 DNA: TGCAGCGTCCTATCACGGCGGGTGATCAACTATGGCTACACCTTC

clone size: few
V gene: TRBV9
J gene: TRBJ1-5
CDR3 length: 15
D gene: NA
CDR3 protein: CASSVGRTSDQPQHF
CDR3 DNA: TGTGCCAGCAGCGTAGGAAGGACATCCGATCAGCCCCAGCATTTT

clone size: NA
V gene: TRBV5-5
J gene: TRBJ2-5
CDR3 length: 12
D gene: NA
CDR3 protein: CASSQGRETQYF
CDR3 DNA: TGTGCCAGCAGCCAGGGGCGGGAGACCCAGTACTTC

clone size: NA
V gene: TRBV4-1
J gene: TRBJ2-7
CDR3 length: 14
D gene: NA
CDR3 protein: CASSQVTRSYEQYF
CDR3 DNA: TGCGCCAGCAGCCAAGTGACGCGCTCCTACGAGCAGTACTTC

clone size: NA
V gene: TRBV28
J gene: TRBJ2-7
CDR3 length: 12
D gene: NA
CDR3 protein: CASSLGGYEQYF
CDR3 DNA: TGTGCCAGCAGTTTAGGTGGTTACGAGCAGTACTTC

clone size: NA
V gene: TRBV9
J gene: TRBJ2-6
CDR3 length: 15
D gene: NA
CDR3 protein: CASSARGDGANVLTF
CDR3 DNA: TGTGCCAGCAGCGCCCGCGGTGATGGGGCCAACGTCCTGACTTTC

clone size: NA
V gene: TRBV9
J gene: TRBJ2-7
CDR3 length: 14
D gene: TRBD1
CDR3 protein: CASSVSHRGYEQYF
CDR3 DNA: TGTGCCAGCAGCGTAAGTCACAGGGGGTACGAGCAGTACTTC

clone size: NA
V gene: TRBV30
J gene: TRBJ2-3
CDR3 length: 14
D gene: NA
CDR3 protein: CAWSVGGPADTQYF
CDR3 DNA: TGTGCCTGGAGTGTGGGAGGCCCCGCCGATACGCAGTATTTT

clone size: NA
V gene: TRBV2
J gene: TRBJ2-7
CDR3 length: 11
D gene: TRBD1
CDR3 protein: CASRTGYEQYF
CDR3 DNA: TGTGCCAGCAGGACAGGGTATGAGCAGTACTTC

clone size: NA
V gene: TRBV4-1
J gene: TRBJ2-5
CDR3 length: 17
D gene: TRBD2
CDR3 protein: CASSQWVGTSGPGTQYF
CDR3 DNA: TGCGCCAGCAGCCAATGGGTTGGGACTAGCGGGCCTGGGACCCAGTACTTC

clone size: once
V gene: TRBV5-1
J gene: TRBJ2-1
CDR3 length: 11
D gene: NA
CDR3 protein: CASSFAGEQFF
CDR3 DNA: TGCGCCAGCAGCTTTGCAGGTGAGCAGTTCTTC

clone size: NA
V gene: TRBV5-6
J gene: TRBJ2-5
CDR3 length: 15
D gene: NA
CDR3 protein: CASSFQPGVKETQYF
CDR3 DNA: TGTGCCAGCAGCTTCCAACCGGGAGTTAAAGAGACCCAGTACTTC

clone size: few
V gene: TRBV7-2
J gene: TRBJ2-1
CDR3 length: 18
D gene: TRBD2
CDR3 protein: CASSPPPGTSGIYNEQFF
CDR3 DNA: TGTGCCAGCAGCCCGCCCCCCGGGACTAGCGGGATTTACAATGAGCAGTTCTTC

clone size: NA
V gene: TRBV6-6
J gene: TRBJ1-5
CDR3 length: 15
D gene: TRBD1
CDR3 protein: CASSLIRQGGQPQHF
CDR3 DNA: TGTGCCAGCAGTTTAATCCGACAGGGGGGTCAGCCCCAGCATTTT

clone size: NA
V gene: TRBV5-4
J gene: TRBJ2-7
CDR3 length: 12
D gene: NA
CDR3 protein: CASSLWGKNQYF
CDR3 DNA: TGTGCCAGCAGCTTGTGGGGTAAAAATCAGTACTTC

clone size: NA
V gene: TRBV7-9
J gene: TRBJ2-7
CDR3 length: 17
D gene: TRBD2
CDR3 protein: CASSPPFRLAGLYEQYF
CDR3 DNA: TGTGCCAGCAGCCCTCCCTTCCGACTAGCGGGACTCTACGAGCAGTACTTC